The 27 T cell receptor beta chains below come from one sample, sequenced in a study of PD-1 blockade in classical Hodgkin lymphoma. Profiled with immunoSEQ multiplex PCR; TCRdb holds only in-frame clones, not every one. This sample has under 100,000 clones, with around 80% found just once. Each patient's relapse followed autologous stem cell transplantation, and brentuximab vedotin exposure varied. The sequenced sample was peripheral blood mononuclear cells (PBMCs), obtained at baseline. The receptors were gathered from a human donor with classical Hodgkin lymphoma.

V is TRBV9 and J is TRBJ1-2; 7 positions agree with TRBD1. This CDR3 has 16 amino acids. V lost 4 bases, J lost 3 bases, and 12 bases stayed unmatched. Germline V CDR1 and CDR2: SGDLS, YYNGEE. The CDR3: CASSSWPQGVDYGYTF. The CDR3, as DNA: TGTGCCAGCAGCTCCTGGCCTCAGGGGGTAGACTATGGCTACACCTTC.

The V call is TRBV6-4, the J call TRBJ2-1; D gene unclear. The CDR3 contains 14 residues. Per the germline V gene, CDR1 is MRHNA and CDR2 is SNTAGT. Trimming pared 0 bases from V and 10 bases from J, leaving 13 bases between. CDR3 in amino acids: CASSDSPGGWEQFF. The CDR3 DNA follows: TGTGCCAGCAGTGACTCTCCCGGCGGTTGGGAGCAGTTCTTC.

This clone was observed a few times. The rearrangement links TRBV27 to TRBJ2-5; D is uncertain. V lost 4 bases, J lost 2 bases, and 8 bases lay in between. CDR1 is MNHEY and CDR2 is SMNVEV in the germline V gene (reference sequence). The CDR3 has 13 residues. The CDR3 region has the DNA TGTGCCAGCAGTTCGTTGATTCAAGAGACCCAGTACTTC. This encodes CASSSLIQETQYF.

The chain is built from TRBV5-6 and TRBJ2-1, with D unclear. Per the germline V gene, CDR1 is SGHDT and CDR2 is YYEEEE. The CDR3 is 13 amino acids. The V and J ends lost 5 bases and 4 bases respectively, with 10 bases between them. The CDR3 reads CASSPVGYNEQFF. The CDR3 nucleotides are TGTGCCAGCAGTCCCGTAGGGTACAATGAGCAGTTCTTC.

This chain connects TRBV5-1 to TRBJ1-1, with D maybe TRBD1 (6 bases). CDR1 and CDR2 (germline): SGHRS, YFSETQ. V dropped 5 bases and J dropped 0 bases, with 14 bases sitting between them. This CDR3 region has 15 residues. This CDR3 reads CASRGGGALNTEAFF. CDR3 sequence (DNA): TGCGCCAGCAGGGGTGGGGGGGCCTTGAACACTGAAGCTTTCTTT.

This clone was seen a single time. DNA of the CDR3: TGTGCCAGCAGCTTAGGGCCGGGATCTGCCTACGAGCAGTACTTC. This gives the protein CASSLGPGSAYEQYF. This chain connects TRBV13 to TRBJ2-7, with TRBD2 as a possible D gene (5 bases). The CDR3 spans 15 residues. Trimming removed 0 bases at V and 2 bases at J, with 11 bases between. Looked up from germline, CDR1 is PRHDT and CDR2 is FYEKMQ (reference sequence).

The table lists this clone with a count of one. The CDR3 protein is CASGFGQSEAFF. The CDR3 nucleotides read TGTGCTAGTGGTTTCGGACAGTCTGAAGCTTTCTTT. The chain carries TRBV12-5 and TRBJ1-1, with D possibly TRBD1 on 6 matching bases. The CDR3 is 12 amino acids. Germline V gene sequence: CDR1 LGHNT, CDR2 FRNRAP. The V end was cut by 3 bases, the J end by 6 bases, with 8 bases between.

V usage is TRBV11-3 and J usage is TRBJ2-2; D call uncertain. The CDR3 runs to 13 residues. CDR1 SGHNT and CDR2 YENEEA come from the germline V gene. Trimming cost V 4 bases and J 5 bases, with 8 bases left between them. CDR3 coding DNA: TGTGCCAGCAGCTCAGTAAGGACCGGGGAGCTGTTTTTT. Translation gives CASSSVRTGELFF.

The chain employs TRBV5-6 and TRBJ1-2; 9 bases map to TRBD1. After removal of 0 bases from V and 7 bases from J, the junction contained 13 bases not matched to a gene. Germline V CDR1 and CDR2: SGHDT, YYEEEE. The CDR3 consists of 17 residues. CDR3 amino acids: CASSLAGTGHLSGGYTF. The CDR3 nucleotides are TGTGCCAGCAGCTTGGCCGGGACAGGGCATTTGTCTGGTGGCTACACCTTC. The whole variable domain, remainder taken from reference TRBV5-6 and TRBJ1-2, is DAGVTQSPTHLIKTRGQQVTLRCSPKSGHDTVSWYQQALGQGPQFIFQYYEEEERQRGNFPDRFSGHQFPNYSSELNVNALLLGDSALYLCASSLAGTGHLSGGYTFGSGTRLTVV.

The genes are TRBV15 and TRBJ1-1; a weak D match, TRBD1 (5 bases). This CDR3 comprises 16 residues. Between the trimmed V and J ends, which lost 0 bases and 5 bases, there was a span of 16 bases. Germline V gene data show CDR1 as LNHNV and CDR2 as YYDKDF (reference sequence). DNA of the CDR3: TGTGCCACCAGCAGAGATCCCCTGGGGGGAGGTACTGAAGCTTTCTTT. It translates to CATSRDPLGGGTEAFF.

The V and J genes are TRBV15 and TRBJ2-1; 9 bases align to TRBD1. The CDR3 runs 16 residues. V was pared by 7 bases and J by 7 bases, with 14 bases of the junction left unmatched. Germline loops: CDR1 LNHNV, CDR2 YYDKDF (reference sequence). The CDR3 DNA follows: TGTGCCACCAACTCACCGGGACAGGGATTCCAGAATGAGCAGTTCTTC. It encodes CATNSPGQGFQNEQFF. Using reference TRBV15 and TRBJ2-1 for the parts outside the CDR3, the full variable domain is DAMVIQNPRYQVTQFGKPVTLSCSQTLNHNVMYWYQQKSSQAPKLLFHYYDKDFNNEADTPDNFQSRRPNTSFCFLDIRSPGLGDTAMYLCATNSPGQGFQNEQFFGPGTRLTVL.

The CDR3 DNA reads TGTGCCATCAGTGACTCAGGGGGCGAAGATGGCTACACCTTC. It yields the protein CAISDSGGEDGYTF. The chain uses TRBV10-3 and TRBJ1-2, with 8 nucleotides matching TRBD1. The germline gives CDR1 ENHRY, CDR2 SYGVKD. The V and J ends lost 3 bases and 6 bases, in that order; junction bases with no gene match: 6. The CDR3 spans 14 residues.

With respect to this clone: Other DNA sequences from this sample encode an identical CDR3 as well. The rearrangement joins TRBV14 to TRBJ1-2; the D is unclear. Between the trimmed V and J ends, which lost 0 bases and 3 bases, there was a span of 5 bases. There are 13 residues in the CDR3. Germline V gene lookup returns CDR1 SGHDN and CDR2 FVKESK. CDR3 amino acids: CASSQDSYYGYTF. The CDR3 DNA reads TGTGCCAGCAGCCAAGACAGTTACTATGGCTACACCTTC.

This chain uses TRBV10-3 with TRBJ2-7, with D perhaps TRBD2 (6 bases). Germline V gives CDR1 ENHRY, CDR2 SYGVKD. CDR3 size: 12 residues. Trimming took 4 bases from V and 5 from J, leaving 9 bases between them. The CDR3: CAISGLGDEQYF. The CDR3 DNA is TGTGCCATCAGTGGACTAGGGGACGAGCAGTACTTC.

The chain combines TRBV7-9 with TRBJ2-2, with D perhaps being TRBD1 or TRBD2 (5 bases each). Trimming removed 5 bases from V and 0 bases from J, with 13 bases in between. There are 16 residues in the CDR3. In germline, CDR1 is SEHNR, CDR2 FQNEAQ (reference sequence). The CDR3 sequence: CASSPWQGPNTGELFF. CDR3 bases: TGTGCCAGCAGCCCATGGCAGGGACCGAACACCGGGGAGCTGTTTTTT.

This chain connects TRBV27 to TRBJ2-7; D is possibly TRBD1 (5 bases). V shed 2 bases and J shed 4 bases, with 6 bases lying between them. The CDR3 covers 12 residues. From germline, CDR1 is MNHEY and CDR2 SMNVEV (reference sequence). The CDR3 DNA reads as TGTGCCAGCAGTTTAAGGGGATACGAGCAGTACTTC. It specifies CASSLRGYEQYF.

The genes are TRBV10-3 and TRBJ2-7, with D maybe TRBD2 (6 bases). The length of the CDR3 is 13 residues. V was pared by 4 bases and J by 3 bases, with 10 bases between. In germline, CDR1 is ENHRY, CDR2 SYGVKD. CDR3 coding DNA: TGTGCCATCAGTGGGACGGGGGTCTACGAGCAGTACTTC. Residues: CAISGTGVYEQYF.

Only a few counts were recorded for this clone. The chain has TRBV9 and TRBJ1-3; tentative D call: TRBD1 (5 bases). The CDR3 totals 18 residues. The germline CDR1 and CDR2 sequences are SGDLS and YYNGEE. Deletions cut 6 bases from V and 2 bases from J, with 24 bases between. CDR3 protein: CASTPRGGGNVPGNTIYF. For the CDR3, the DNA is TGTGCCAGCACCCCGAGGGGTGGGGGTAACGTGCCTGGAAACACCATATATTTT.

The chain combines TRBV15 with TRBJ1-5; possibly TRBD1 for D (5 bases). Germline-derived CDR1 and CDR2 are LNHNV and YYDKDF (reference sequence). Trimming removed 0 bases at V and 6 bases at J, with 9 bases between. The CDR3 sequence is 14 residues long. In nucleotides, the CDR3 is TGTGCCACCAGCAGAGATAGGGGTAGTCAGCCCCAGCATTTT. Amino acid sequence: CATSRDRGSQPQHF. The full variable domain, with the rest looked up from reference TRBV15 and TRBJ1-5, is DAMVIQNPRYQVTQFGKPVTLSCSQTLNHNVMYWYQQKSSQAPKLLFHYYDKDFNNEADTPDNFQSRRPNTSFCFLDIRSPGLGDTAMYLCATSRDRGSQPQHFGDGTRLSIL.

J is TRBJ2-2 and V is TRBV5-6, with D perhaps given as TRBD1 or TRBD2 (5 bases each). The germline V and J ends were trimmed by 2 bases and 0 bases, with 8 bases remaining between them. The CDR3 totals 15 residues. Germline-derived CDR1 and CDR2 are SGHDT and YYEEEE. Here the CDR3 DNA reads TGTGCCAGCAGCTTCGGGACGGCGAACACCGGGGAGCTGTTTTTT. Amino acids: CASSFGTANTGELFF.

This chain joins TRBV30 and TRBJ1-4, with a tentative D call TRBD1 (6 bases). Germline values: CDR1 GTSNPN, CDR2 SVGIG (reference sequence). The length of the CDR3 is 13 residues. This CDR3 is CARPPGDREKLFF. The DNA for the CDR3 is TGTGCGCGGCCCCCAGGGGACCGCGAAAAACTGTTTTTT.

This chain connects TRBV6-1 to TRBJ1-1; tentative D call: TRBD1 (6 bases). The CDR3 loop spans 12 amino acids. Trimming left V 6 bases short and J 5 bases short, with 10 bases between. Germline V gene lookup returns CDR1 MNHNS and CDR2 SASEGT. In DNA form, the CDR3 reads TGTGCCAGCAGGAGGGGGTGGACTGAAGCTTTCTTT. It codes for CASRRGWTEAFF.

This clone was observed a handful of times. The chain employs TRBV11-2 and TRBJ2-4; D may match TRBD1 or TRBD2 (5 bases each). CDR3 size: 12 residues. The V end lost 7 bases, the J end lost 8 bases, and 12 bases lay between the germline ends. From germline, CDR1 is SGHAT and CDR2 FQNNGV. The CDR3, as DNA: TGTGCCAGCACCTTGATGGGGGACATTCAGTACTTC. This codes for CASTLMGDIQYF.

This chain links TRBV19 with TRBJ2-1; 11 bases map to TRBD2. The CDR3 loop spans 15 amino acids. Germline lookup yields CDR1 LNHDA and CDR2 SQIVND (reference sequence). Trimming at V came to 4 bases and at J to 3 bases, leaving 2 bases not matched to a gene. This CDR3 is CASSTGTSGYNEQFF. CDR3 DNA sequence: TGTGCCAGTAGTACCGGGACTAGCGGCTACAATGAGCAGTTCTTC.

This rearrangement joins TRBV10-1 to TRBJ2-3; 11 bases are shared with TRBD2. Germline trimming cut 4 bases from V and 2 bases from J; bases unmatched to any gene: 8. The CDR3 length is 17 residues. The germline gives CDR1 WNHNN, CDR2 SYGVQD (reference sequence). Here the CDR3 DNA reads TGCGCCAGCAGTGTTAGGACTAGCGGGCCCAACACAGATACGCAGTATTTT. Translation gives CASSVRTSGPNTDTQYF.

This clone was counted only a few times. This chain links TRBV10-3 with TRBJ2-7; 9 bases fit TRBD1. Germline V lookup: CDR1 ENHRY, CDR2 SYGVKD. CDR3 size: 15 residues. V lost 3 bases to trimming and J lost 1 base; unmatched junction nucleotides: 4. This CDR3 reads CAISDMGQGSYEQYF. The CDR3 region has the DNA TGTGCCATCAGTGATATGGGACAGGGATCCTACGAGCAGTACTTC.

This clone appeared a single time. The chain couples TRBV4-2 to TRBJ2-3; D gene unclear. Germline V lookup: CDR1 LGHNA, CDR2 YNFKEQ. V was shortened by 4 bases and J by 2 bases, with 4 bases between the two germline ends. There are 12 residues in the CDR3. The CDR3 is CASSPHTDTQYF. The CDR3 region has the DNA TGTGCCAGCAGCCCCCACACAGATACGCAGTATTTT.